This TCR beta chain was identified in a study of beta chain features in type 1 diabetes. Broader study findings: Patients with type 1 diabetes showed fewer VDJ junction insertions and more deletions. Moderate yet significant TCRB CDR3 shortening was seen in Type 1 diabetes patients in all four CD4+ subsets.

All of the isolated RNA was reverse transcribed, so expressed TCRB transcripts were sequenced. Naive, central memory and regulatory T cell samples produced a mean of approximately 3.9 million reads. The data were produced by immunoSEQ multiplex PCR, yet TCRdb's version contains in-frame clones alone and is incomplete. Here the sample spans 150,000 to 180,000 clones, over 9% being singletons. About this clone: Its antigen is unknown. Other nucleotide sequences from this sample produce the same CDR3.

The ends were cut back, 2 bases at V and 4 bases at J, with 5 bases in the middle. CDR1 is SGHDN, CDR2 FVKESK, per germline. CDR3 size: 12 residues. The chain has TRBV14 and TRBJ2-5, with D uncertain. Sequencing used central memory CD4+ T cells from blood. This TCR was recovered from a man younger than 40 with type 1 diabetes. As DNA, the CDR3 is TGTGCCAGCAGCCAAAATAGAGAGACCCAGTACTTC. This gives the protein CASSQNRETQYF.